The clone carrying this TCR beta chain turned up a few times. The use of a sample-barcoded 5' primer and a J-beta primer mix characterized a second PCR of about 6 to 11 cycles. TCRdb processed the 5' RACE reads anew with MiXCR; each CDR3 protein has one entry. Of fewer than 1,000,000 distinct CDR3 sequences listed, more than 40% were seen once; the top ten hold roughly 19%. The germline V gene has CDR1 DFQATT and CDR2 SNEGSKA (reference sequence). With 0 bases removed from V and 5 bases from J, the gap between germline ends came to 14 bases. This CDR3 is 16 amino acids long. The sample comes from a study of blood T cells in healthy people across ages.

The source of this sequence is a man in his 60s in good health. The rearrangement uses TRBV20-1 and TRBJ1-6; D is ambiguous. Sequenced: blood. CDR3 amino acids: CSARDFGVHNNSPLHF. CDR3 nucleotides: TGCAGTGCTAGAGATTTCGGGGTCCACAATAATTCACCCCTCCACTTT.